Listed here are 2 T cell receptor beta chains from one sample, sequenced in a study of T-cell reconstitution after alpha-beta-depleted transplantation in children. Unique molecular identifiers featured in how the TCRbeta library was prepared. TCRdb re-called the PCR reads through MiXCR, storing one row per CDR3 protein. Of about a million distinct CDR3 sequences in the sample, 25% to 30% were seen once. The material was PBMCs, mostly from graft donor cells, obtained 360 days after TCRalphabeta/CD19-depleted stem cell transplant. The receptors stem from a boy under two years old who had a stem cell transplant for SCID, so the T cells may come from the graft donor.

This chain links TRBV12-3 or TRBV12-4 with TRBJ2-5, with D perhaps TRBD1 (5 bases). V was cut by 3 bases and J by 7 bases, with 9 bases left in between. The CDR3 has 12 residues. The CDR3 reads CASSFPTGTQYF. Here the CDR3 DNA reads TGTGCCAGCAGTTTCCCCACAGGGACCCAGTACTTC.

This chain connects TRBV7-9 to TRBJ2-2; 9 nucleotides agree with TRBD1. The CDR3 totals 16 residues. Germline V CDR1 and CDR2: SEHNR, FQNEAQ (reference sequence). V dropped 5 bases and J dropped 1; count of bases not matched to a gene: 5. CDR3 loop: CASSPQDRGNTGELFF. In nucleotides, the CDR3 is TGTGCCAGCAGCCCCCAGGACAGGGGGAACACCGGGGAGCTGTTTTTT.